The clone carrying this TCR beta chain showed up just a few times. Its antigen is unknown. These data belong to a study of T-cell reconstitution after alpha-beta-depleted transplantation in children. Whole-study findings and limits: When one year had passed after transplant, most T-cell counts and diversity came from newly produced T cells. Some patients owed their high day-60 TCRbeta diversity to surviving recipient T cells and thymic progenitors. Expanded clones from the graft, numbering several hundred, reportedly supplied alpha-beta T cells about two months after transplant.

The TCRbeta library was prepared with unique molecular identifiers. TCRdb re-called the PCR reads with MiXCR, one entry per CDR3 protein. Among hundreds of thousands of distinct CDR3 sequences listed, around 13% were seen once. This receptor was identified in a girl aged 2-10 years with congenital amegakaryocytic thrombocytopenia, due to receive a stem cell transplant. This specimen was PBMCs, taken before TCRalphabeta/CD19-depleted stem cell transplant.

CDR3 DNA: TGCAGTGCTATGGACAGGGGAGTCTACGAGCAGTACTTC. This translates into CSAMDRGVYEQYF. V is TRBV20-1 and J is TRBJ2-7; 9 bases line up with TRBD1. Germline assignment: CDR1 DFQATT and CDR2 SNEGSKA (reference sequence). The CDR3 loop spans 13 amino acids. V lost 4 bases, J lost 3 bases, and 4 bases stayed unmatched.